These 11 T cell receptor beta chains share one sample of origin, sequenced in a study of blood T cell repertoires in COVID-19. The repertoire was sequenced with immunoSEQ multiplex PCR; TCRdb's copy has only in-frame clones and lacks some. The sample has 200,000 to 250,000 clones, about nine tenths seen once; the top ten hold roughly 3.4%. The source material was PBMCs or T cells enriched from blood (not recorded which). Receptor source: a middle-aged woman with acute COVID-19.

The V call is TRBV5-1, the J call TRBJ1-6; the match to TRBD1 covers 7 bases. J was trimmed by 5 bases and V by 2 bases; bases with no gene match: 4. The CDR3 extends over 15 amino acids. Germline-derived CDR1 and CDR2 are SGHRS and YFSETQ. CDR3 protein: CASSFSGGDNSPLHF. The CDR3 nucleotides are TGCGCCAGCAGCTTCTCAGGGGGTGATAATTCACCCCTCCACTTT.

This clone was found once. The chain combines TRBV19 with TRBJ1-5; D gene uncertain. In germline, CDR1 is LNHDA, CDR2 SQIVND (reference sequence). V lost 5 bases and J lost 0, with 11 bases in between. The CDR3 is made up of 15 amino acids. The CDR3 coding sequence is TGTGCCAGTAGTGACCGGAGCTATAGCAATCAGCCCCAGCATTTT. Translated: CASSDRSYSNQPQHF.

The gene calls are TRBV27 and TRBJ2-5; 9 positions agree with TRBD1. Germline V lookup: CDR1 MNHEY, CDR2 SMNVEV (reference sequence). J was trimmed by 10 bases and V by 6 bases; bases with no gene match: 6. The CDR3 is 12 amino acids. CDR3 DNA: TGTGCCAGCAGGAACAGGGGGCACAACCAGTACTTC. The encoded protein is CASRNRGHNQYF.

The V and J genes are TRBV9 and TRBJ1-2; 8 bases align to TRBD1. Trimming removed 4 bases from V and 0 bases from J; junction bases left unmatched: 8. Germline CDR1 reads SGDLS; CDR2 reads YYNGEE. This CDR3 spans 16 amino acids. As DNA, the CDR3 is TGTGCCAGCAGCCGGCCCGGGACAGGAACTAACTATGGCTACACCTTC. It translates to CASSRPGTGTNYGYTF.

This clone has a handful of counts. The chain carries TRBV7-9 and TRBJ1-1, with 8 bases lining up with TRBD1. V trimming: 4 bases; J trimming: 4 bases; junction bases outside the gene matches: 8. The CDR3 has 15 amino acids. Germline lookup yields CDR1 SEHNR and CDR2 FQNEAQ (reference sequence). The CDR3 DNA reads TGTGCCAGCAGCTCCCCGGACAGGGCTGCCACTGAAGCTTTCTTT. It translates to CASSSPDRAATEAFF.

Comment on this clone: Other nucleotide sequences in the sample specify the same CDR3. The rearrangement uses TRBV24-1 and TRBJ2-3; perhaps TRBD2 as D (6 bases). CDR1 is KGHDR, CDR2 SFDVKD, per germline. V was clipped by 1 base and J by 0 bases, with 10 bases between them. The CDR3 extends over 16 amino acids. Written as DNA, the CDR3 is TGTGCCACCAGTGATTTAGGCGGGGCTAGCACAGATACGCAGTATTTT. This translates into CATSDLGGASTDTQYF.

This chain uses TRBV30 with TRBJ1-6, with D unresolved. This CDR3 comprises 12 residues. Between the trimmed V and J ends, which lost 4 bases and 5 bases, there was a span of 6 bases. Germline V CDR1 and CDR2: GTSNPN, SVGIG (reference sequence). CDR3 in amino acids: CAWTLDNSPLHF. In nucleotides, the CDR3 is TGTGCCTGGACACTAGATAATTCACCCCTCCACTTT.

The chain has TRBV5-6 and TRBJ2-1; possibly TRBD2 for D (6 bases). The V end lost 3 bases, the J end lost 3 bases, and 16 bases lay between the germline ends. The CDR3 has 16 residues. Germline V gene data show CDR1 as SGHDT and CDR2 as YYEEEE. CDR3 in DNA: TGTGCCAGCAGCTGGGGGGTGAGTCAATTCTACAATGAGCAGTTCTTC. It encodes CASSWGVSQFYNEQFF.

This clone has only a few counts. The chain recombines TRBV25-1 with TRBJ2-1, with TRBD1 matching over 10 bases. The CDR3 has 17 amino acids. Germline lookup yields CDR1 MGHDK and CDR2 SYGVNS. The V and J ends lost 2 bases and 0 bases, in that order; junction bases with no gene match: 4. The CDR3: CASSEPGQGSSYNEQFF. CDR3 DNA sequence: TGTGCCAGCAGTGAACCGGGACAGGGGAGCTCCTACAATGAGCAGTTCTTC.

This clone was counted a few times. The chain recombines TRBV5-4 with TRBJ1-1; unclear D gene. The ends were cut back, 3 bases at V and 7 bases at J, with 10 bases in the middle. Germline-derived CDR1 and CDR2 are SGHNT and YYREEE (reference sequence). The length of the CDR3 is 12 residues. CDR3 protein: CASSSTAYEAFF. CDR3 nucleotides: TGTGCCAGCAGCTCAACAGCCTATGAAGCTTTCTTT.

The rearrangement uses TRBV14 and TRBJ1-6; D may be TRBD1 (5 bases). V lost 0 bases and J 6 bases, leaving 9 bases between the germline ends. Germline V gene data show CDR1 as SGHDN and CDR2 as FVKESK. There are 15 residues in the CDR3. CDR3 nucleotide sequence: TGTGCCAGCAGCCAAGACTGGCAGGGTAATTCACCCCTCCACTTT. Its translation is CASSQDWQGNSPLHF.